The 16 T cell receptor beta chains listed next were all sequenced from one sample in a study of blood T cell repertoires in COVID-19. Profiling relied on immunoSEQ multiplex PCR, and the TCRdb table lists in-frame clones only, not all of them. The sample has 15,000 to 20,000 clones, approximately 93% seen once; the top ten hold 5% to 7%. The sequencing sample was made of peripheral blood. The receptors originated from a human donor in a cohort sampled during active COVID-19.

V usage is TRBV5-8 and J usage is TRBJ2-7, with TRBD1 identical over 10 bases. The V and J ends lost 4 bases and 5 bases, in that order; junction bases with no gene match: 12. The length of the CDR3 is 16 residues. From germline, CDR1 is SGHTS and CDR2 YDEGEE. The CDR3 DNA reads as TGTGCCAGCAGCGTAGGGACCCGACAGGGGGCAGACGAGCAGTACTTC. Amino acids: CASSVGTRQGADEQYF.

There are a few counts of this clone. The CDR3 sequence: CASRFAHPGF. CDR3 in DNA: TGTGCAAGTCGCTTCGCTCACCCAGGATTT. The chain combines TRBV12-2 with TRBJ1-1; the D call TRBD1 from the table was never checked on the DNA. TRBV12-2 is a recognized pseudogene. The CDR3 is made up of 10 amino acids.

The V call is TRBV10-2, the J call TRBJ2-3, with 8 positions matching TRBD2. The CDR3 has 16 residues. Trimming cost V 4 bases and J 4 bases; bases outside gene matches: 10. Germline V gene data show CDR1 as WSHSY and CDR2 as SAAADI. The chain's CDR3 is CASSVAGGIWSDTQYF. The CDR3 DNA follows: TGCGCCAGCAGTGTTGCGGGAGGAATATGGTCAGATACGCAGTATTTT.

The chain couples TRBV6-6 to TRBJ1-3; no definite D call. V was shortened by 4 bases and J by 1 base, with 5 bases between the two germline ends. The CDR3 length is 13 residues. Per the germline V gene, CDR1 is MNHNY and CDR2 is SVGAGI (reference sequence). CDR3 region: CASSSRSGNTIYF. Written as DNA, the CDR3 is TGTGCCAGCAGTTCCCGTTCTGGAAACACCATATATTTT.

The rearrangement joins TRBV30 to TRBJ2-1, with a tentative D call TRBD2 (5 bases). This CDR3 region has 14 residues. V was shortened by 8 bases and J by 6 bases, with 20 bases between the two germline ends. CDR1 GTSNPN and CDR2 SVGIG come from the germline V gene (reference sequence). CDR3 loop: CAGGPVLGPNEQFF. In DNA form, the CDR3 reads TGTGCCGGCGGGCCCGTCCTAGGCCCCAATGAGCAGTTCTTC.

This clone showed up just once. The chain joins TRBV2 to TRBJ2-2; D is perhaps TRBD2 (5 bases). The CDR3 contains 16 residues. The V gene lost 2 bases and the J gene lost 5 bases, with 15 bases spanning the gap. Germline values: CDR1 SNHLY, CDR2 FYNNEI. This CDR3 reads CASSEPGRSFTGELFF. The CDR3 DNA reads TGTGCCAGCAGTGAACCGGGAAGATCGTTTACCGGGGAGCTGTTTTTT.

This clone was counted once. The chain has TRBV29-1 and TRBJ1-1; TRBD1 matches 7 bases. CDR3 length: 13 residues. From germline, CDR1 is SQVTM and CDR2 ANQGSEA. V lost 7 bases, J lost 1 base, and 6 bases stayed unmatched. CDR3 DNA sequence: TGCAGCGCCCTGACAGGGAGGAACACTGAAGCTTTCTTT. This codes for CSALTGRNTEAFF.

J is TRBJ2-7 and V is TRBV5-6, with TRBD2 matching over 10 bases. Trimming at V came to 3 bases and at J to 7 bases, leaving 16 bases not matched to a gene. This CDR3 is built from 17 residues. In germline, CDR1 is SGHDT, CDR2 YYEEEE. The CDR3 coding sequence is TGTGCCAGCAGCTCCCCGACTAGCGGGTTAACGACTGATGAGCAGTACTTC. The encoded protein is CASSSPTSGLTTDEQYF.

This rearrangement joins TRBV6-4 to TRBJ1-5; D is ambiguous. V was clipped by 0 bases and J by 7 bases, with 16 bases between them. CDR1 and CDR2 (germline): MRHNA, SNTAGT. CDR3 size: 16 residues. The CDR3 region has the DNA TGTGCCAGCAGTGACTCTGGCTTACGGGAATTCCAGCCCCAGCATTTT. Its translation: CASSDSGLREFQPQHF.

The chain combines TRBV5-6 with TRBJ1-2; 8 positions match TRBD1. Germline assignment: CDR1 SGHDT and CDR2 YYEEEE. The length of the CDR3 is 16 residues. V gave up 0 bases and J gave up 5 bases; unmatched junction bases: 9. CDR3 nucleotide sequence: TGTGCCAGCAGCTTGGTCGGGGACAGGTTCTCATATGGCTACACCTTC. Translated: CASSLVGDRFSYGYTF.

The count of this clone is one. The chain is built from TRBV3-1 (or the pseudogene TRBV3-2) and TRBJ2-2, with 10 bases lining up with TRBD1. Germline lookup yields CDR1 LGHDT and CDR2 YNNKEL (reference sequence). V shed 4 bases and J 6 bases; nucleotides not matched to a gene: 8. The CDR3 is 16 amino acids. Here the CDR3 reads CASSPHGTGVAGELFF. For the CDR3, the DNA is TGTGCCAGCAGCCCTCATGGGACAGGGGTGGCCGGGGAGCTGTTTTTT.

This rearrangement joins TRBV3-1 (or the pseudogene TRBV3-2) to TRBJ1-1; no clear D. V gave up 6 bases and J gave up 0 bases, with 26 bases separating them. CDR1 LGHDT and CDR2 YNNKEL come from the germline V gene (reference sequence). The CDR3 has 19 amino acids. CDR3 loop: CASSKPRDGVRPMNTEAFF. DNA of the CDR3: TGTGCCAGCAGTAAGCCAAGAGACGGGGTCCGCCCCATGAACACTGAAGCTTTCTTT.

This sequence joins TRBV11-2 and TRBJ2-1; a possible D gene is TRBD1 (6 bases). Trimming took off 5 bases at V and 6 bases at J, with 17 bases between the two ends. Germline values: CDR1 SGHAT, CDR2 FQNNGV. The CDR3 covers 15 residues. The CDR3 coding sequence is TGTGCCAGCAGCCCCCGAAACAGGGATCTCAATGAGCAGTTCTTC. This sequence encodes CASSPRNRDLNEQFF.

The rearrangement links TRBV7-2 to TRBJ2-7; 7 positions agree with TRBD2. The CDR3 has 15 residues. The V gene's germline CDR1 is SGHTA and CDR2 FQGNSA. V gave up 0 bases and J gave up 1 base; unmatched junction bases: 3. CDR3 DNA: TGTGCCAGCAGCTTAGCGGGGCGGGAGTCCTACGAGCAGTACTTC. It is translated as CASSLAGRESYEQYF.

This chain connects TRBV6-6 to TRBJ2-3, with 8 nucleotides matching TRBD2. J was trimmed by 5 bases and V by 7 bases; bases with no gene match: 11. Germline loops: CDR1 MNHNY, CDR2 SVGAGI (reference sequence). The CDR3 covers 15 residues. CDR3 amino acids: CASKRSGGLGDTQYF. In DNA, the CDR3 is TGTGCCAGCAAGAGGAGCGGGGGTTTGGGAGATACGCAGTATTTT.

This rearrangement joins TRBV6-6 to TRBJ1-1; D call uncertain. CDR1 is MNHNY, CDR2 SVGAGI, per germline (reference sequence). This CDR3 spans 11 amino acids. Deletions cut 6 bases from V and 4 bases from J, with 6 bases between. The CDR3 loop is CASRGATEAFF. The CDR3 DNA follows: TGTGCCAGCAGGGGAGCCACTGAAGCTTTCTTT.